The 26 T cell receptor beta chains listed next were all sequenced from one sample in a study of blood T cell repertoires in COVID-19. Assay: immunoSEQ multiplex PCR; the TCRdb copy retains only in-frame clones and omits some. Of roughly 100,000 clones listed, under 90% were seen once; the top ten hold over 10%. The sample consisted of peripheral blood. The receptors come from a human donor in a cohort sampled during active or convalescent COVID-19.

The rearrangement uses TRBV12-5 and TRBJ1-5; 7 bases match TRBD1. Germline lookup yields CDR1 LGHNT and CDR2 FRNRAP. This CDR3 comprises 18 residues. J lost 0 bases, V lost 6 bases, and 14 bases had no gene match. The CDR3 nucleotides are TGTGCTAGTGGCCGAGCCGGGACAGACCATTATAGCAATCAGCCCCAGCATTTT. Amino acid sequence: CASGRAGTDHYSNQPQHF.

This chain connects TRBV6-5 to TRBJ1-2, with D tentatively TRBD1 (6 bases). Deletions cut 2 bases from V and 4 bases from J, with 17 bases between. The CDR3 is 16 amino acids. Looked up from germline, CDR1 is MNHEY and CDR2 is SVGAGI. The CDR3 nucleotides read TGTGCCAGCAGTTACAGTCCCACCACAGGGAGCTATGGCTACACCTTC. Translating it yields CASSYSPTTGSYGYTF.

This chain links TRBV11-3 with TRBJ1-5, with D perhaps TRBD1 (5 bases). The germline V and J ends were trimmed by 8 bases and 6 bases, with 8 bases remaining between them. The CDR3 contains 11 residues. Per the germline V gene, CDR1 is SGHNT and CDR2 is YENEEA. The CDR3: CASSQGQPQHF. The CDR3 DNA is TGTGCCAGCTCCCAGGGTCAGCCCCAGCATTTT.

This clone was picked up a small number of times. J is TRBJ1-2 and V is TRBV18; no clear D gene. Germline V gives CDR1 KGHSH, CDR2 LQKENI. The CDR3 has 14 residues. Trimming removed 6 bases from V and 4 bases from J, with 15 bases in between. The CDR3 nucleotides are TGTGCCAGCTCTACCATGGAGGTGGGCTATGGCTACACCTTC. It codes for CASSTMEVGYGYTF.

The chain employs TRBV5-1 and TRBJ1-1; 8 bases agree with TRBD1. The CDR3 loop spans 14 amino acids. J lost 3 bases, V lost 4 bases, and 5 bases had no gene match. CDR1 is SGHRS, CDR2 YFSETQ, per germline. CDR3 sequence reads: CASSTATGDTEAFF. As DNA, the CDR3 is TGCGCCAGCAGCACCGCGACAGGGGACACTGAAGCTTTCTTT.

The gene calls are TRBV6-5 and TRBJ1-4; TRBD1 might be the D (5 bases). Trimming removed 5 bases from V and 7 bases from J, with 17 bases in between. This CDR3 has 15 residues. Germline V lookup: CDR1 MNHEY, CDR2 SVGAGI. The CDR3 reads CASSPLQAAAEKLFF. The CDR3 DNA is TGTGCCAGCAGTCCCCTACAGGCCGCTGCTGAAAAACTGTTTTTT.

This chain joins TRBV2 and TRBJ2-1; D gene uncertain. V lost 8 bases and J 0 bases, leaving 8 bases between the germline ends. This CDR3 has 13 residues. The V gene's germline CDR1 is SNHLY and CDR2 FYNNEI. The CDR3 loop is CASGLDSYNEQFF. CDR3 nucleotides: TGTGCCAGCGGGCTCGACTCCTACAATGAGCAGTTCTTC.

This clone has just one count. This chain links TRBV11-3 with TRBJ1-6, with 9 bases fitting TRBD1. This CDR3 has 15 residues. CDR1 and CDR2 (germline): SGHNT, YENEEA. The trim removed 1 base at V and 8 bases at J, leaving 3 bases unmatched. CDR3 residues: CASSLGRDRDSPLHF. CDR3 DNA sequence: TGTGCCAGCAGCTTAGGGAGGGACAGGGATTCACCCCTCCACTTT.

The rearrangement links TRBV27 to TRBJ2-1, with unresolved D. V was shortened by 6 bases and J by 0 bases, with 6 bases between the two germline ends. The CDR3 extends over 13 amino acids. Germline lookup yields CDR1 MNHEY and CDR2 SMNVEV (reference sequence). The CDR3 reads CASRRSSYNEQFF. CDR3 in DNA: TGTGCCAGCAGAAGGAGCTCCTACAATGAGCAGTTCTTC.

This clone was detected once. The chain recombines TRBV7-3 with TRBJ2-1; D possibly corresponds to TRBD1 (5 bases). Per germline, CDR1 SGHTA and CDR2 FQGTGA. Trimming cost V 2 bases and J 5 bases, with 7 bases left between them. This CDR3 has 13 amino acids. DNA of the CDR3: TGTGCCAGCAGCTTATCCAGGGACAATGAGCAGTTCTTC. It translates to CASSLSRDNEQFF. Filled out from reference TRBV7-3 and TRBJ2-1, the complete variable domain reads GAGVSQTPSNKVTEKGKYVELRCDPISGHTALYWYRQSLGQGPEFLIYFQGTGAADDSGLPNDRFFAVRPEGSVSTLKIQRTERGDSAVYLCASSLSRDNEQFFGPGTRLTVL.

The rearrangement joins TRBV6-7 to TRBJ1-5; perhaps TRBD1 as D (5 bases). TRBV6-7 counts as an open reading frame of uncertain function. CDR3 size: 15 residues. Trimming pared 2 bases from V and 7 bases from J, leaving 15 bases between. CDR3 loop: CASSYGSQGHQPQHF. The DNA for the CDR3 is TGTGCCAGCAGTTACGGGTCCCAGGGCCACCAGCCCCAGCATTTT.

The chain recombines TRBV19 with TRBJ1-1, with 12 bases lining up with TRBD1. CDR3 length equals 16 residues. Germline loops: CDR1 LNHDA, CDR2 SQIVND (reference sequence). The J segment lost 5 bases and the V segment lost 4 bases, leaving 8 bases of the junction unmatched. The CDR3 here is CASSTRDRGRRTEAFF. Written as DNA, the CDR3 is TGTGCCAGTAGTACACGGGACAGGGGGCGGAGAACTGAAGCTTTCTTT.

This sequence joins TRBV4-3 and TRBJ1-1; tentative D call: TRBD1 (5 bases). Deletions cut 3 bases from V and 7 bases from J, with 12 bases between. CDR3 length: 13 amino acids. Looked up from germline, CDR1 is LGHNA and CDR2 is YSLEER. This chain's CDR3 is CASSQAGGLEAFF. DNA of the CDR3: TGCGCCAGCAGCCAGGCCGGGGGACTTGAAGCTTTCTTT.

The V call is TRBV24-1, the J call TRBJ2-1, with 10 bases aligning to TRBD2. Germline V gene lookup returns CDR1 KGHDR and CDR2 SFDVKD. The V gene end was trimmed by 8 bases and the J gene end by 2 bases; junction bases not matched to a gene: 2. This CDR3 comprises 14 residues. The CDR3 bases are TGTGCCACCACTAGCGGGGGCACCTACAATGAGCAGTTCTTC. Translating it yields CATTSGGTYNEQFF.

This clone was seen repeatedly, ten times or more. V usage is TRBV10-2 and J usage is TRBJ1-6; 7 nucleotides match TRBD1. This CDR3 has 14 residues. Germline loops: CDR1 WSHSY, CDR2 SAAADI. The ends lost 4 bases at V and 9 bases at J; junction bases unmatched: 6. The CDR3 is CASSAWPGGSPLHF. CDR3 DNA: TGCGCCAGCAGTGCGTGGCCAGGGGGTTCACCCCTCCACTTT.

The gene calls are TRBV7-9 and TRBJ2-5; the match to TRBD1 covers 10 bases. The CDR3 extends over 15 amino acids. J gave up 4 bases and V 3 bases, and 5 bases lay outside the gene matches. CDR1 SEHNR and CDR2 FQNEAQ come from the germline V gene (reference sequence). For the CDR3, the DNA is TGTGCCAGCAGCTTCGGGACAGGGGCGTCAGAGACCCAGTACTTC. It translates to CASSFGTGASETQYF.

The CDR3 DNA reads TGTGCCATCAGGGACAGGGAGATTAGCACTGAAGCTTTCTTT. It codes for CAIRDREISTEAFF. The rearrangement uses TRBV10-3 and TRBJ1-1, with 8 bases matching TRBD1. The V gene's germline CDR1 is ENHRY and CDR2 SYGVKD. V shed 6 bases and J 4 bases; nucleotides not matched to a gene: 7. The CDR3 runs 14 residues.

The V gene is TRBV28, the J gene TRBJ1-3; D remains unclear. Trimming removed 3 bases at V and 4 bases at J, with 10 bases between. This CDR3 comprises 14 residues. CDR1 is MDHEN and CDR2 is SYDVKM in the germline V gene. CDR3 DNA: TGTGCCAGCAGTTTCCCCAGCAGGGGAAACACCATATATTTT. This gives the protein CASSFPSRGNTIYF.

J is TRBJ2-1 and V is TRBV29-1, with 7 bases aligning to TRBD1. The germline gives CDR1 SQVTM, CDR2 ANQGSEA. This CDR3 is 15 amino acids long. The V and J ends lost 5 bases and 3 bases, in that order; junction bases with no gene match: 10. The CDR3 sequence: CSVRMGQTVYNEQFF. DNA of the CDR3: TGCAGCGTTAGGATGGGACAGACAGTCTACAATGAGCAGTTCTTC.

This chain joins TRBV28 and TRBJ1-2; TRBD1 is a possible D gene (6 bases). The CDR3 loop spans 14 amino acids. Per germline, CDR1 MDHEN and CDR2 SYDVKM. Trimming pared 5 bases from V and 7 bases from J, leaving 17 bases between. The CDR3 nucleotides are TGTGCCAGCAGTCTATCGACAGGATTGTTTGGCTACACCTTC. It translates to CASSLSTGLFGYTF.

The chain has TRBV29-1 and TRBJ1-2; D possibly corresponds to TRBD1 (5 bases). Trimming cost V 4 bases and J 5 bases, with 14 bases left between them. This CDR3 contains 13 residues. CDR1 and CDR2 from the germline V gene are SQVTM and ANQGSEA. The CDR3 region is CSVVVQGWYGYTF. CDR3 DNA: TGCAGCGTTGTAGTGCAGGGTTGGTATGGCTACACCTTC.

In DNA, the CDR3 is TGTGCCAGCAGCGTAGTTGCAGGGGGAGCGACTGAAGCTTTCTTT. Its protein is CASSVVAGGATEAFF. This chain connects TRBV9 to TRBJ1-1, with 7 nucleotides matching TRBD1. This CDR3 is 15 amino acids long. CDR1 and CDR2 from the germline V gene are SGDLS and YYNGEE. Trimming at V came to 0 bases and at J to 5 bases, leaving 7 bases not matched to a gene.

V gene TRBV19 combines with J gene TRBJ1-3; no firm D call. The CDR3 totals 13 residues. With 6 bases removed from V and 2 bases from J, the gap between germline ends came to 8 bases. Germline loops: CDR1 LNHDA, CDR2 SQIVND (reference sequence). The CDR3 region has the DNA TGTGCCAGTAGCCCCAGTCCTGGAAACACCATATATTTT. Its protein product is CASSPSPGNTIYF.

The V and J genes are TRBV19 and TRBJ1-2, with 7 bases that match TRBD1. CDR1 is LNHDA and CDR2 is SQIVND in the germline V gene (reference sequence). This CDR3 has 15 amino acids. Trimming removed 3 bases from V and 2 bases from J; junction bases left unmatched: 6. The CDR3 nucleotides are TGTGCCAGTAGTATTTTTAGGGGGCCGAACTATGGCTACACCTTC. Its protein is CASSIFRGPNYGYTF.

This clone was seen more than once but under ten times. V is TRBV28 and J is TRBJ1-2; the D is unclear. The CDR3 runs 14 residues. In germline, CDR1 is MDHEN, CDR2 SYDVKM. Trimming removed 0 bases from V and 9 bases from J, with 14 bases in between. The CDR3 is CASSLWAGVRSYTF. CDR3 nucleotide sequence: TGTGCCAGCAGTTTATGGGCAGGCGTAAGGAGCTACACCTTC.

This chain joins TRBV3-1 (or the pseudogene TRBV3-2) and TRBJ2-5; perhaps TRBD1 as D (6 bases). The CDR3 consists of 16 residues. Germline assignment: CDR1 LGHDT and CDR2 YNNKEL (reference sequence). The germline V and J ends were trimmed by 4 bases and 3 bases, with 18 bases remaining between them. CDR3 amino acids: CASSPRRVAGEETQYF. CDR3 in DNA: TGTGCCAGCAGCCCAAGAAGGGTGGCAGGGGAAGAGACCCAGTACTTC.